Listed below are T cell receptor beta chains from one sample, sequenced in a study of beta chain features in type 1 diabetes. Only in-frame clones appear in the TCRdb table, and some are missing; sequencing was by immunoSEQ multiplex PCR. The sample yields under 450,000 clones, about 16% seen once. The sequenced material came from naive CD4+ T cells from blood. The receptors derive from a woman aged 18-29 years in good health. Both conserved end residues are part of each CDR3. The order of the fields is clone size, J gene, V gene, D gene, CDR3 length, CDR3 DNA, CDR3 protein. The D gene is left open where the match is weak. Where a row states a size, it is once, few, many or the class of an expanded clone; other rows omit it.

clone size: NA
J gene: TRBJ1-2
V gene: TRBV15
D gene: NA
CDR3 length: 13
CDR3 DNA: TGTGCCACCAGCAGACAGGCTAACTATGGCTACACCTTC
CDR3 protein: CATSRQANYGYTF

clone size: few
J gene: TRBJ2-3
V gene: TRBV30
D gene: TRBD1
CDR3 length: 13
CDR3 DNA: TGTGCGTTAGGGACAGAGAGCACAGATACGCAGTATTTT
CDR3 protein: CALGTESTDTQYF

clone size: NA
J gene: TRBJ2-7
V gene: TRBV29-1
D gene: NA
CDR3 length: 14
CDR3 DNA: TGCAGCGTTGTGGGTCTTCAAGGGGCCTACGAGCAGTACTTC
CDR3 protein: CSVVGLQGAYEQYF

clone size: NA
J gene: TRBJ1-1
V gene: TRBV4-2
D gene: NA
CDR3 length: 16
CDR3 DNA: TGTGCCAGCAGCCAAGCATCTCCAGGTCACGACACTGAAGCTTTCTTT
CDR3 protein: CASSQASPGHDTEAFF

clone size: few
J gene: TRBJ2-5
V gene: TRBV29-1
D gene: TRBD1
CDR3 length: 15
CDR3 DNA: TGCAGCGTTGAAGGGATACACAGGGGGACGGAGACCCAGTACTTC
CDR3 protein: CSVEGIHRGTETQYF

clone size: NA
J gene: TRBJ1-1
V gene: TRBV6-5
D gene: TRBD1
CDR3 length: 13
CDR3 DNA: TGTGCCAGCAGGCGGACAGGGAACACTGAAGCTTTCTTT
CDR3 protein: CASRRTGNTEAFF

clone size: NA
J gene: TRBJ1-2
V gene: TRBV30
D gene: NA
CDR3 length: 14
CDR3 DNA: TGTGCCTGGAGCCCCGGAGGGCTCGGCTATGGCTACACCTTC
CDR3 protein: CAWSPGGLGYGYTF

clone size: NA
J gene: TRBJ2-2
V gene: TRBV2
D gene: TRBD2
CDR3 length: 16
CDR3 DNA: TGTGCCAGCAGTGAGCTAGCGGATAAGAACACCGGGGAGCTGTTTTTT
CDR3 protein: CASSELADKNTGELFF

clone size: NA
J gene: TRBJ1-2
V gene: TRBV30
D gene: TRBD1
CDR3 length: 11
CDR3 DNA: TGTGCCTGGAGTAGGGGGCCCAGCTACACCTTC
CDR3 protein: CAWSRGPSYTF

clone size: NA
J gene: TRBJ2-7
V gene: TRBV18
D gene: NA
CDR3 length: 13
CDR3 DNA: TGTGCCAGCTCACACAGCCGCTCCTACGAGCAGTACTTC
CDR3 protein: CASSHSRSYEQYF

clone size: NA
J gene: TRBJ2-7
V gene: TRBV29-1
D gene: TRBD2
CDR3 length: 13
CDR3 DNA: TGCAGCGTTACTAGCGGGTTTGGATACGAGCAGTACTTC
CDR3 protein: CSVTSGFGYEQYF

clone size: NA
J gene: TRBJ2-1
V gene: TRBV7-9
D gene: TRBD2
CDR3 length: 14
CDR3 DNA: TGTGCCAGCAGCTTAGCGGGGACTACCCAGGAGCAGTTCTTC
CDR3 protein: CASSLAGTTQEQFF

clone size: few
J gene: TRBJ1-2
V gene: TRBV5-1
D gene: TRBD1
CDR3 length: 13
CDR3 DNA: TGCGCCAGCAGCCTTAGATCAGGGGGAGGCTACACCTTC
CDR3 protein: CASSLRSGGGYTF

clone size: few
J gene: TRBJ2-3
V gene: TRBV9
D gene: TRBD2
CDR3 length: 17
CDR3 DNA: TGTGCCAGCAGCGTAGCTGGGCTAGCGGGGAAGACAGATACGCAGTATTTT
CDR3 protein: CASSVAGLAGKTDTQYF

clone size: NA
J gene: TRBJ2-5
V gene: TRBV19
D gene: TRBD2
CDR3 length: 14
CDR3 DNA: TGTGCCAGTAGCAATAGCGGGAGGCGAGAGACCCAGTACTTC
CDR3 protein: CASSNSGRRETQYF

clone size: few
J gene: TRBJ2-1
V gene: TRBV5-1
D gene: TRBD2
CDR3 length: 13
CDR3 DNA: TGCGCCAGCAGTGGGTTAGCGGGATTAGAGCAGTTCTTC
CDR3 protein: CASSGLAGLEQFF

clone size: NA
J gene: TRBJ2-1
V gene: TRBV18
D gene: TRBD2
CDR3 length: 20
CDR3 DNA: TGTGCCAGCTCACCGAATGCCGGGACTAGCGGGAGGAACGCCTACAATGAGCAGTTCTTC
CDR3 protein: CASSPNAGTSGRNAYNEQFF

clone size: few
J gene: TRBJ2-3
V gene: TRBV5-1
D gene: TRBD2
CDR3 length: 18
CDR3 DNA: TGCGCCAGCAGCATCCGGGACATGACTAGCGGGAGCACAGATACGCAGTATTTT
CDR3 protein: CASSIRDMTSGSTDTQYF

clone size: few
J gene: TRBJ1-1
V gene: TRBV7-9
D gene: NA
CDR3 length: 13
CDR3 DNA: TGTGCCAGCAGCTCCTCAGGGATGTGGGGAGCTTTCTTT
CDR3 protein: CASSSSGMWGAFF

clone size: NA
J gene: TRBJ2-5
V gene: TRBV9
D gene: NA
CDR3 length: 14
CDR3 DNA: TGTGCCAGCAGCGTAGTCGGGGAATCAGAGACCCAGTACTTC
CDR3 protein: CASSVVGESETQYF

clone size: NA
J gene: TRBJ2-1
V gene: TRBV4-1
D gene: NA
CDR3 length: 15
CDR3 DNA: TGCGCCAGCAGCTTAAGGGGTCTCTCCTACAATGAGCAGTTCTTC
CDR3 protein: CASSLRGLSYNEQFF

clone size: NA
J gene: TRBJ2-7
V gene: TRBV7-2
D gene: TRBD1
CDR3 length: 14
CDR3 DNA: TGTGCCAGCAGCTTAGTGGGACAGCCGGTCGAGCAGTACTTC
CDR3 protein: CASSLVGQPVEQYF

clone size: NA
J gene: TRBJ2-6
V gene: TRBV2
D gene: TRBD1
CDR3 length: 18
CDR3 DNA: TGTGCCAGCAGTACCGTAGGGACAGGACACTCTGGGGCCAACGTCCTGACTTTC
CDR3 protein: CASSTVGTGHSGANVLTF

clone size: few
J gene: TRBJ2-7
V gene: TRBV15
D gene: NA
CDR3 length: 16
CDR3 DNA: TGTGCCACCAGCAGAGGCATACAGGGAACTCGCTACGAGCAGTACTTC
CDR3 protein: CATSRGIQGTRYEQYF

clone size: NA
J gene: TRBJ1-1
V gene: TRBV6-6
D gene: TRBD1
CDR3 length: 14
CDR3 DNA: TGTGCCAGCAGCAGACAGGGCATGAACACTGAAGCTTTCTTT
CDR3 protein: CASSRQGMNTEAFF

clone size: NA
J gene: TRBJ2-1
V gene: TRBV11-2
D gene: NA
CDR3 length: 14
CDR3 DNA: TGTGCCAGCAGCTTAGGCGACAGCCTCAATGAGCAGTTCTTC
CDR3 protein: CASSLGDSLNEQFF

clone size: NA
J gene: TRBJ2-1
V gene: TRBV4-2
D gene: TRBD2
CDR3 length: 17
CDR3 DNA: TGTGCCAGCAGCCAAGACACAGCGGGAGGCTTCTACAATGAGCAGTTCTTC
CDR3 protein: CASSQDTAGGFYNEQFF

clone size: NA
J gene: TRBJ2-1
V gene: TRBV5-1
D gene: NA
CDR3 length: 14
CDR3 DNA: TGCGCCAGCAGCCCCCAACAGGAGTACAATGAGCAGTTCTTC
CDR3 protein: CASSPQQEYNEQFF

clone size: few
J gene: TRBJ2-1
V gene: TRBV7-9
D gene: NA
CDR3 length: 14
CDR3 DNA: TGTGCCAGCAGTATCGGGTTGGGGAGTGATGAGCAGTTCTTC
CDR3 protein: CASSIGLGSDEQFF

clone size: NA
J gene: TRBJ1-2
V gene: TRBV19
D gene: NA
CDR3 length: 13
CDR3 DNA: TGTGCCAGTAGTATAGACAGAAGATATGGCTACACCTTC
CDR3 protein: CASSIDRRYGYTF

clone size: few
J gene: TRBJ2-3
V gene: TRBV10-3
D gene: TRBD2
CDR3 length: 14
CDR3 DNA: TGTGCCATCTGGGTGGGAGGGAGCACAGATACGCAGTATTTT
CDR3 protein: CAIWVGGSTDTQYF

clone size: NA
J gene: TRBJ2-4
V gene: TRBV4-3
D gene: NA
CDR3 length: 19
CDR3 DNA: TGCGCCAGCAGCCAAGATGCGGTGCGACCGTGGGAGGCCAAAAACATTCAGTACTTC
CDR3 protein: CASSQDAVRPWEAKNIQYF

clone size: NA
J gene: TRBJ1-5
V gene: TRBV27
D gene: NA
CDR3 length: 15
CDR3 DNA: TGTGCCAGCAGTTTATCGAGGCCCGGCAATCAGCCCCAGCATTTT
CDR3 protein: CASSLSRPGNQPQHF

clone size: NA
J gene: TRBJ1-1
V gene: TRBV10-3
D gene: NA
CDR3 length: 13
CDR3 DNA: TGTGCCATCAGGCCGGGTTTGAACACTGAAGCTTTCTTT
CDR3 protein: CAIRPGLNTEAFF

clone size: few
J gene: TRBJ2-7
V gene: TRBV25-1
D gene: TRBD2
CDR3 length: 16
CDR3 DNA: TGTGCCAGCAGTGGGGGAGTAGCGGGGCTTTCCTACGAGCAGTACTTC
CDR3 protein: CASSGGVAGLSYEQYF

clone size: few
J gene: TRBJ2-6
V gene: TRBV15
D gene: TRBD2
CDR3 length: 15
CDR3 DNA: TGTGCCACCAAGGCGGGAGCGTCTGGGGCCAACGTCCTGACTTTC
CDR3 protein: CATKAGASGANVLTF

clone size: NA
J gene: TRBJ2-1
V gene: TRBV9
D gene: TRBD2
CDR3 length: 15
CDR3 DNA: TGTGCCAGCAGCGTAGTACTAGCGGGATCCCATGAGCAGTTCTTC
CDR3 protein: CASSVVLAGSHEQFF

clone size: NA
J gene: TRBJ2-7
V gene: TRBV5-1
D gene: NA
CDR3 length: 15
CDR3 DNA: TGCGCCAGCAGCTTGGAAGGGAGATCGGTCCACGAGCAGTACTTC
CDR3 protein: CASSLEGRSVHEQYF

clone size: few
J gene: TRBJ2-5
V gene: TRBV5-1
D gene: NA
CDR3 length: 12
CDR3 DNA: TGCGCCAGCAGCTCAGAGAGGACAGTCGCGTACTTC
CDR3 protein: CASSSERTVAYF

clone size: NA
J gene: TRBJ1-2
V gene: TRBV27
D gene: TRBD1
CDR3 length: 15
CDR3 DNA: TGTGCCAGCAGTGCACCGGGACAGGGGGCAGGAGGCTACACCTTC
CDR3 protein: CASSAPGQGAGGYTF

clone size: NA
J gene: TRBJ1-5
V gene: TRBV6-5
D gene: TRBD1
CDR3 length: 14
CDR3 DNA: TGTGCCAGCAGTCGCGGACAGGGCCGGCAGCCCCAGCATTTT
CDR3 protein: CASSRGQGRQPQHF

clone size: NA
J gene: TRBJ1-1
V gene: TRBV25-1
D gene: NA
CDR3 length: 13
CDR3 DNA: TGTGCCAGCAGTGGCCAACATCCCACTGAAGCTTTCTTT
CDR3 protein: CASSGQHPTEAFF

clone size: NA
J gene: TRBJ2-3
V gene: TRBV29-1
D gene: NA
CDR3 length: 15
CDR3 DNA: TGCACCTATACCCGGGGGGCATCGACCACAGATACGCAGTATTTT
CDR3 protein: CTYTRGASTTDTQYF

clone size: NA
J gene: TRBJ2-7
V gene: TRBV21-1
D gene: NA
CDR3 length: 14
CDR3 DNA: TGTGCCAGCAGGAGTAGCGGGTTCTCCTACGAGCAGTACTTC
CDR3 protein: CASRSSGFSYEQYF

clone size: few
J gene: TRBJ2-3
V gene: TRBV2
D gene: TRBD2
CDR3 length: 15
CDR3 DNA: TGTGCCAGCCGGCGGGGGGACTCCAGCACAGATACGCAGTATTTT
CDR3 protein: CASRRGDSSTDTQYF

clone size: NA
J gene: TRBJ2-2
V gene: TRBV4-2
D gene: NA
CDR3 length: 14
CDR3 DNA: TGTGCCAGCACCGGCGGGCAGAAGGACGGGGAGCTGTTTTTT
CDR3 protein: CASTGGQKDGELFF

clone size: NA
J gene: TRBJ2-1
V gene: TRBV28
D gene: TRBD1
CDR3 length: 15
CDR3 DNA: TGTGCCAGCAGTTCGGGACAGGGGGCGGACAATGAGCAGTTCTTC
CDR3 protein: CASSSGQGADNEQFF

clone size: NA
J gene: TRBJ1-1
V gene: TRBV19
D gene: NA
CDR3 length: 13
CDR3 DNA: TGTGCCAGTACCATGAGAGGAGACGTCGAAGCTTTCTTT
CDR3 protein: CASTMRGDVEAFF

clone size: few
J gene: TRBJ1-4
V gene: TRBV28
D gene: TRBD1
CDR3 length: 14
CDR3 DNA: TGTGCCAGCAGTTCGACAGGGGCTAATGAAAAACTGTTTTTT
CDR3 protein: CASSSTGANEKLFF

clone size: few
J gene: TRBJ2-1
V gene: TRBV29-1
D gene: TRBD2
CDR3 length: 14
CDR3 DNA: TGCAGCGCCTCTACTAGCGGGAGATGGGATGAGCAGTTCTTC
CDR3 protein: CSASTSGRWDEQFF

clone size: few
J gene: TRBJ2-7
V gene: TRBV4-2
D gene: TRBD2
CDR3 length: 17
CDR3 DNA: TGTGCCAGCAGCCAAGATCTGCCGAGCGGGAGAAACTACGAGCAGTACTTC
CDR3 protein: CASSQDLPSGRNYEQYF

clone size: few
J gene: TRBJ2-1
V gene: TRBV2
D gene: TRBD1
CDR3 length: 17
CDR3 DNA: TGTGCCAGCAGTGTACCAGACAGGGGCTCGTCTCGTTATGAGCAGTTCTTC
CDR3 protein: CASSVPDRGSSRYEQFF

clone size: NA
J gene: TRBJ1-2
V gene: TRBV15
D gene: TRBD1
CDR3 length: 14
CDR3 DNA: TGTGCCACCACCAGAGGGGACAGGGAATATGGCTACACCTTC
CDR3 protein: CATTRGDREYGYTF